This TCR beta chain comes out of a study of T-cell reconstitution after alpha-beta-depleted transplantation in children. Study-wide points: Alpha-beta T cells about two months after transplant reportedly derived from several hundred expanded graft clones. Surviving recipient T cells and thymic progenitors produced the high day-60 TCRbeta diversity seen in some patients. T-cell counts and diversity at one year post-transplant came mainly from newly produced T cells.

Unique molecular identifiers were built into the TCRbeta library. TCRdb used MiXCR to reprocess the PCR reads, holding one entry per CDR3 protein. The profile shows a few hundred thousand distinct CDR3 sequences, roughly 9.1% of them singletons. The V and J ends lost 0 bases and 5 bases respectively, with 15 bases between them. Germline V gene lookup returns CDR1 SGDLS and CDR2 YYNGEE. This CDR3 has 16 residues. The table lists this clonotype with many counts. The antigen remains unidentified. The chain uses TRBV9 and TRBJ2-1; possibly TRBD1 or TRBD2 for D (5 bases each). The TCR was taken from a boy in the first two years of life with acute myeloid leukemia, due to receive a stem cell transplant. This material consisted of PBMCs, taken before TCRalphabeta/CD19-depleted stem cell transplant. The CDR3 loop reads CASSVGAGALDNEQFF. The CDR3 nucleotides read TGTGCCAGCAGCGTAGGTGCCGGGGCCCTAGACAATGAGCAGTTCTTC.